Each of the 2 T cell receptor beta chains below was sequenced from the same sample in a study of T cell responses to AZD1222 COVID-19 vaccine. TCRdb's table, derived via immunoSEQ multiplex PCR, lists solely in-frame clones and lacks some. This sample carries approximately 120,000 clones, 89% of them seen once, and the ten largest clones take approximately 4.5%. The sequences come from peripheral blood, collected on day 0 of AZD1222 vaccination. The receptors stem from an adult in good health.

The chain couples TRBV19 to TRBJ1-5, with D tentatively TRBD1 (6 bases). Germline V gene lookup returns CDR1 LNHDA and CDR2 SQIVND (reference sequence). CDR3 size: 14 residues. The V gene lost 7 bases and the J gene lost 3 bases, with 13 bases spanning the gap. The CDR3: CASKLGGLNQPQHF. The CDR3 DNA sequence: TGTGCCAGTAAGTTGGGGGGCCTCAATCAGCCCCAGCATTTT. Full variable domain (rest looked up from reference TRBV19 and TRBJ1-5): DGGITQSPKYLFRKEGQNVTLSCEQNLNHDAMYWYRQDPGQGLRLIYYSQIVNDFQKGDIAEGYSVSREKKESFPLTVTSAQKNPTAFYLCASKLGGLNQPQHFGDGTRLSIL.

This clone was detected a few times. This sequence joins TRBV9 and TRBJ2-1; 7 bases match TRBD1. The junction had 3 bases not matched to a gene; V was cut back by 5 bases and J by 4 bases. This CDR3 spans 13 amino acids. Germline V gene lookup returns CDR1 SGDLS and CDR2 YYNGEE. The CDR3 region has the DNA TGTGCCAGCAGTCGGGACAGTTACAATGAGCAGTTCTTC. This gives the protein CASSRDSYNEQFF.